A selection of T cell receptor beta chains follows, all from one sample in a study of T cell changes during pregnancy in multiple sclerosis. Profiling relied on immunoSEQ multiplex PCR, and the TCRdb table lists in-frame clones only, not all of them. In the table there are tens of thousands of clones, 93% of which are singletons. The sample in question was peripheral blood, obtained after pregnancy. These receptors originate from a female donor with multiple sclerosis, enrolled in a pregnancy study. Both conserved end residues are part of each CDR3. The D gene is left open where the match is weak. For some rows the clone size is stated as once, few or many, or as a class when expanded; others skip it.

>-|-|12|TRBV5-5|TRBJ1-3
TGTGCCAGCAGCAAGCCGGGAAACACCATATATTTT
CASSKPGNTIYF
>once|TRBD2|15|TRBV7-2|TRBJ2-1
TGTGCCAGCAGCTTGGGACTAGGGGGTTTGGGCGAGCAGTTCTTC
CASSLGLGGLGEQFF
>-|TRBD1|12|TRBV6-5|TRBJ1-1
TGTGCCAGCAGTTCGACAGGGGCTGAAGCTTTCTTT
CASSSTGAEAFF
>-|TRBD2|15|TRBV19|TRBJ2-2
TGTGCCAGTAGTCATAGCGGGGTCAACACCGGGGAGCTGTTTTTT
CASSHSGVNTGELFF
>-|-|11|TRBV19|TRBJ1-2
TGTGCCAGTAGTCGGAACTATGGCTACACCTTC
CASSRNYGYTF
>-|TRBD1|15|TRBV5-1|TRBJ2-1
TGCGCCAGCAGTCGGGAGACAGGGGGGTACAATGAGCAGTTCTTC
CASSRETGGYNEQFF
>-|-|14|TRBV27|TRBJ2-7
TGTGCCAGCAGTTTCGTACAGGGATCAGGCGAGCAGTACTTC
CASSFVQGSGEQYF
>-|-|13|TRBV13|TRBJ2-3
TGTGCCAGCAGCTTAGGGTCCGCAGATACGCAGTATTTT
CASSLGSADTQYF
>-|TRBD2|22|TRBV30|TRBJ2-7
TGTGCCTGGTCCTTTACCACCATCACTAGCGGGAGGGCCCTTAGCCGTGGGACCGAGCAGTACTTC
CAWSFTTITSGRALSRGTEQYF
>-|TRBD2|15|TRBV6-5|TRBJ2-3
TGTGCCAGCAGTTACTGGGGGGGGACCACAGATACGCAGTATTTT
CASSYWGGTTDTQYF
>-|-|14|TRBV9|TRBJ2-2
TGTGCCAGCAGAATCCGGGTTCCGGGGGGGGAGCTGTTTTTT
CASRIRVPGGELFF
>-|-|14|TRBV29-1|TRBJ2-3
TGCAGCGTTCAGGTGGGAGTGGGCACAGATACGCAGTATTTT
CSVQVGVGTDTQYF
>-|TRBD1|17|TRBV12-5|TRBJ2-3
TGTGCTAGTATCAACTCCGGGACAGGGGATATAACAGATACGCAGTATTTT
CASINSGTGDITDTQYF
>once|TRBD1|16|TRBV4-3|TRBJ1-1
TGCGCCAGCAGCCAAGGGTGGGGACAGCCGAACACTGAAGCTTTCTTT
CASSQGWGQPNTEAFF
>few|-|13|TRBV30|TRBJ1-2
TGTGCCTGGAGTCCTGGCTCAGGGATTGGCTACACCTTC
CAWSPGSGIGYTF
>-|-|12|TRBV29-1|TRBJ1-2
TGCAGCGTTGAACCCCTCGCTGAGGGCTGCACCTTC
CSVEPLAEGCTF